These T cell receptor beta chains were read from a single sample in a study of cytomegalovirus exposure and HLA in healthy donors. Assay: immunoSEQ multiplex PCR; the TCRdb copy retains only in-frame clones and omits some. The sample consists of some 75,000 clones, roughly 79% of them appearing once. The sequenced material came from PBMCs. The receptors were sampled from a man aged 18 to 30 in good health and CMV-seropositive. Both conserved end residues are part of each CDR3. The order of the fields is V gene, clone size, J gene, D gene, CDR3 protein, CDR3 DNA. A D gene is named only where the DNA matches it firmly. A row's size may be missing; if present it is once, few, many or a size class.

v_call: TRBV7-9
clone_size: -
j_call: TRBJ2-7
d_call: TRBD2
cdr3_aa: CASTAGVAYEQYF
cdr3_nt: TGTGCCAGTACAGCGGGAGTAGCCTACGAGCAGTACTTC

v_call: TRBV10-1
clone_size: -
j_call: TRBJ2-1
d_call: TRBD2
cdr3_aa: CASGRTSGINEQFF
cdr3_nt: TGCGCCAGCGGAAGGACTAGCGGGATCAATGAGCAGTTCTTC

v_call: TRBV4-2
clone_size: -
j_call: TRBJ2-5
d_call: TRBD1
cdr3_aa: CASSQDGTGGPETQYF
cdr3_nt: TGTGCCAGCAGCCAAGACGGGACAGGGGGCCCAGAGACCCAGTACTTC

v_call: TRBV5-1
clone_size: -
j_call: TRBJ2-1
d_call: -
cdr3_aa: CASSVGILDEQFF
cdr3_nt: TGCGCCAGCAGTGTCGGTATTCTTGATGAGCAGTTCTTC

v_call: TRBV7-8
clone_size: -
j_call: TRBJ2-1
d_call: -
cdr3_aa: CASSFTAGNYNEQFF
cdr3_nt: TGTGCCAGCAGCTTTACGGCAGGGAACTACAATGAGCAGTTCTTC

v_call: TRBV6-5
clone_size: -
j_call: TRBJ2-7
d_call: -
cdr3_aa: CASSHQGSSSYEQYF
cdr3_nt: TGTGCCAGCAGTCACCAGGGTTCCTCCTCCTACGAGCAGTACTTC

v_call: TRBV6-5
clone_size: -
j_call: TRBJ2-1
d_call: -
cdr3_aa: CASSYSQAPYNEQFF
cdr3_nt: TGTGCCAGCAGTTACTCCCAGGCCCCCTACAATGAGCAGTTCTTC

v_call: TRBV7-2
clone_size: -
j_call: TRBJ2-3
d_call: TRBD2
cdr3_aa: CASSAASGPTDTQYF
cdr3_nt: TGTGCCAGCAGCGCTGCTAGCGGCCCCACAGATACGCAGTATTTT

v_call: TRBV4-1
clone_size: -
j_call: TRBJ1-5
d_call: -
cdr3_aa: CASSQAGFSNQPQHF
cdr3_nt: TGCGCCAGCAGCCAAGCAGGGTTTAGCAATCAGCCCCAGCATTTT

v_call: TRBV9
clone_size: -
j_call: TRBJ2-1
d_call: TRBD2
cdr3_aa: CASSAILAGGGGEQFF
cdr3_nt: TGTGCCAGCAGCGCCATACTAGCGGGAGGAGGGGGGGAGCAGTTCTTC

v_call: TRBV7-2
clone_size: -
j_call: TRBJ2-7
d_call: TRBD1
cdr3_aa: CASSLAQGPYEQYF
cdr3_nt: TGTGCCAGCAGCTTAGCACAGGGGCCCTACGAGCAGTACTTC

v_call: TRBV5-1
clone_size: -
j_call: TRBJ1-3
d_call: -
cdr3_aa: CASSPDTGSGNTIYF
cdr3_nt: TGCGCCAGCAGCCCGGATACGGGCTCTGGAAACACCATATATTTT

v_call: TRBV11-2
clone_size: -
j_call: TRBJ1-2
d_call: TRBD1
cdr3_aa: CASSLEMRGLGGYTF
cdr3_nt: TGTGCCAGCAGCTTAGAAATGAGGGGGCTTGGTGGCTACACCTTC

v_call: TRBV29-1
clone_size: -
j_call: TRBJ2-7
d_call: TRBD2
cdr3_aa: CSVEDPSGNVYEQYF
cdr3_nt: TGCAGCGTTGAAGATCCGAGCGGGAACGTCTACGAGCAGTACTTC

v_call: TRBV28
clone_size: -
j_call: TRBJ2-7
d_call: TRBD2
cdr3_aa: CASRGRGLAGGFGEQYF
cdr3_nt: TGTGCCAGCAGGGGCAGGGGCCTAGCGGGGGGATTTGGGGAGCAGTACTTC

v_call: TRBV7-9
clone_size: -
j_call: TRBJ2-2
d_call: TRBD2
cdr3_aa: CASLFFSLAATGELFF
cdr3_nt: TGTGCCAGCTTATTTTTTTCGCTAGCGGCAACCGGGGAGCTGTTTTTT

v_call: TRBV11-2
clone_size: -
j_call: TRBJ2-7
d_call: -
cdr3_aa: CASSRSSYEQYF
cdr3_nt: TGTGCCAGCAGCCGGAGCTCCTACGAGCAGTACTTC

v_call: TRBV5-1
clone_size: -
j_call: TRBJ2-5
d_call: TRBD2
cdr3_aa: CASSLAGGETQYF
cdr3_nt: TGCGCCAGCAGCTTGGCGGGGGGAGAGACCCAGTACTTC

v_call: TRBV7-2
clone_size: -
j_call: TRBJ1-1
d_call: -
cdr3_aa: CASSLGRQGWAFF
cdr3_nt: TGTGCCAGCAGCTTAGGAAGGCAGGGTTGGGCTTTCTTT

v_call: TRBV2
clone_size: few
j_call: TRBJ2-7
d_call: TRBD1
cdr3_aa: CASNKDRGAEQYF
cdr3_nt: TGTGCCAGCAACAAGGACAGGGGGGCCGAGCAGTACTTC

v_call: TRBV6-5
clone_size: few
j_call: TRBJ2-5
d_call: TRBD2
cdr3_aa: CASTLAGGPGETQYF
cdr3_nt: TGTGCCAGCACCTTAGCGGGAGGGCCTGGCGAGACCCAGTACTTC

v_call: TRBV4-1
clone_size: -
j_call: TRBJ2-7
d_call: TRBD1
cdr3_aa: CASSQPGQVASGEQYF
cdr3_nt: TGCGCCAGCAGCCAGCCGGGACAGGTCGCCTCAGGCGAGCAGTACTTC